This T cell receptor (beta chain) was identified in a study of T cell changes during pregnancy in multiple sclerosis. A remark on this clone: One end of the junction fails to match germline, which may point to a read error.

Repertoires were generated with immunoSEQ multiplex PCR, while TCRdb's copy carries only in-frame clones and drops some. The sample comprises 70,000 to 95,000 clones, 85% to 95% of which are singletons, and about 4.5% rests with the top ten. The origin of this receptor is a female donor with multiple sclerosis, enrolled in a pregnancy study. The sequencing here drew on peripheral blood, taken in the first trimester of pregnancy.

The CDR3 region is CASGVGRVESGNTIYF. CDR3 sequence (DNA): TGTGCCAGCGGCGTAGGCAGGGTAGAGTCTGGAAACACCATATATTTT. The chain employs TRBV9 and TRBJ1-3, with D maybe TRBD1 (5 bases). The CDR3 spans 16 residues. Germline assignment: CDR1 SGDLS and CDR2 YYNGEE. The full variable domain, in which reference TRBV9 and TRBJ1-3 provide the parts outside the CDR3, is DSGVTQTPKHLITATGQRVTLRCSPRSGDLSVYWYQQSLDQGLQFLIQYYNGEERAKGNILERFSAQQFPDLHSELNLSSLELGDSALYFCASGVGRVESGNTIYFGEGSWLTVV.